The 12 T cell receptor beta chains presented below share a single source sample, sequenced in a study of graft-versus-host responses after intestinal transplantation. Measured with immunoSEQ multiplex PCR; TCRdb has only the in-frame clones, and not every one. The data show a few thousand clones, about 71% seen once. The sequenced sample was PBMCs, obtained almost 330 days after intestinal transplant. The receptors originated from a human patient who received an intestinal transplant, so some T cells may come from the graft donor.

This clone is labeled as medium-sized. The V call is TRBV6-6, the J call TRBJ2-7; 10 nucleotides agree with TRBD2. The V and J ends lost 7 bases and 2 bases, in that order; junction bases with no gene match: 8. Germline lookup yields CDR1 MNHNY and CDR2 SVGAGI (reference sequence). The CDR3 runs to 15 residues. CDR3 nucleotides: TGTGCCAGCATTTCCGGACTAGCGGTTACCTACGAGCAGTACTTC. Translated: CASISGLAVTYEQYF.

This chain connects TRBV6-6 to TRBJ1-1; D is possibly TRBD1 (5 bases). V lost 2 bases and J 3 bases, leaving 10 bases between the germline ends. Germline values: CDR1 MNHNY, CDR2 SVGAGI (reference sequence). The CDR3 extends over 14 amino acids. Here the CDR3 reads CASSYGGRDTEAFF. For the CDR3, the DNA is TGTGCCAGCAGTTACGGGGGAAGGGACACTGAAGCTTTCTTT.

The chain combines TRBV6-6 with TRBJ2-7; 9 nucleotides agree with TRBD1. Germline lookup yields CDR1 MNHNY and CDR2 SVGAGI (reference sequence). The J segment lost 4 bases and the V segment lost 8 bases, leaving 15 bases of the junction unmatched. The CDR3 is 16 residues long. In nucleotides, the CDR3 is TGTGCCAGCGGCGCGGGGAAAGGGACAGGGAGTTACGAGCAGTACTTC. This translates into CASGAGKGTGSYEQYF.

The chain couples TRBV7-2 to TRBJ2-3, with 14 nucleotides matching TRBD2. From germline, CDR1 is SGHTA and CDR2 FQGNSA. The ends lost 4 bases at V and 2 bases at J; junction bases unmatched: 2. This CDR3 has 16 amino acids. In nucleotides, the CDR3 is TGTGCCAGCAGCTGGACTAGCGGGGGGTCCACAGATACGCAGTATTTT. This translates into CASSWTSGGSTDTQYF.

V usage is TRBV6-5 and J usage is TRBJ1-1, with D unresolved. The CDR3 runs to 13 residues. With 2 bases removed from V and 4 bases from J, the gap between germline ends came to 8 bases. Germline V lookup: CDR1 MNHEY, CDR2 SVGAGI. CDR3 bases: TGTGCCAGCAGTTACCGCCAGACCACTGAAGCTTTCTTT. This translates into CASSYRQTTEAFF.

The genes are TRBV7-2 and TRBJ1-1; possible D gene TRBD1, 5 bases. The CDR3 length is 19 residues. Deletions cut 5 bases from V and 2 bases from J, with 27 bases between. Germline lookup yields CDR1 SGHTA and CDR2 FQGNSA. Here the CDR3 reads CASSTPRPGTPSLNTEAFF. The CDR3 DNA reads as TGTGCCAGCAGCACACCGCGACCGGGGACTCCCTCCCTAAACACTGAAGCTTTCTTT.

As regards this clone: Other DNA sequences in the same sample also yield this CDR3. V is TRBV6-6 and J is TRBJ2-3, with 11 bases fitting TRBD2. CDR3 length equals 16 residues. V dropped 5 bases and J dropped 6; count of bases not matched to a gene: 10. From germline, CDR1 is MNHNY and CDR2 SVGAGI (reference sequence). The CDR3 DNA follows: TGTGCCAGCAGTACCCCACTAGCGGGGGCTGCGGATACGCAGTATTTT. Translating gives CASSTPLAGAADTQYF.

The chain is built from TRBV6-5 and TRBJ1-2, with D tentatively TRBD1 (6 bases). The V and J ends lost 8 bases and 6 bases respectively, with 10 bases between them. The CDR3 length is 11 residues. The germline gives CDR1 MNHEY, CDR2 SVGAGI. The CDR3 region is CASWTADGYTF. The CDR3, as DNA: TGTGCCAGCTGGACAGCGGATGGCTACACCTTC.

The sample holds a few counts of this clone. The V gene is TRBV7-2, the J gene TRBJ2-7; 14 nucleotides match TRBD2. Germline V lookup: CDR1 SGHTA, CDR2 FQGNSA. The CDR3 covers 15 residues. V lost 1 base to trimming and J lost 4 bases; unmatched junction nucleotides: 0. The CDR3 here is CASSLGTSGGYEQYF. The CDR3 DNA follows: TGTGCCAGCAGCTTAGGGACTAGCGGGGGGTACGAGCAGTACTTC.

The sample holds one count of this clone. The V and J genes are TRBV23-1 and TRBJ1-5, with 12 bases matching TRBD1. TRBV23-1 is assigned to the ORF class and has an uncertain function. The CDR3 has 19 amino acids. After removal of 6 bases from V and 2 bases from J, the junction contained 14 bases not matched to a gene. The CDR3 sequence is CASRFRDRGHLRGNQPQHF. CDR3 coding DNA: TGCGCCAGCAGGTTCCGGGACAGGGGGCATCTGAGGGGCAATCAGCCCCAGCATTTT.

This clone was seen only a few times. This chain links TRBV7-7 with TRBJ1-5; 9 positions match TRBD1. Unmatched junction bases numbered 3, after V lost 5 bases and J lost 4 bases. The V gene's germline CDR1 is SSHAT and CDR2 FNYEAQ (reference sequence). This CDR3 region has 14 residues. The CDR3 loop reads CASSLGTGNQPQHF. CDR3 DNA sequence: TGTGCCAGCAGCCTTGGGACAGGGAATCAGCCCCAGCATTTT.

This clone was counted between two and nine times. The chain employs TRBV2 and TRBJ2-3; tentatively, D is TRBD2 (5 bases). V was clipped by 3 bases and J by 0 bases, with 7 bases between them. Germline CDR1 SNHLY, CDR2 FYNNEI. This CDR3 region has 14 residues. CDR3 loop: CASSDGVSTDTQYF. The CDR3 nucleotides are TGTGCCAGCAGTGACGGGGTTAGCACAGATACGCAGTATTTT.